This TCR beta chain came from a study of cytomegalovirus exposure and HLA in healthy donors. Germline CDR1 MDHEN, CDR2 SYDVKM. Trimming took 5 bases from V and 4 from J; bases not matched to a gene: 7. The CDR3 totals 16 residues. TCRdb's copy holds only in-frame clones and misses some; the assay was immunoSEQ multiplex PCR. The sample includes hundreds of thousands of clones, 75% to 90% seen only once; the top ten take less than 1.5%. The sequenced material came from PBMCs. This sequence was found in a woman aged 25 to 45 in good health and CMV-seropositive. This chain joins TRBV28 and TRBJ2-2; 10 bases match TRBD2. CDR3 nucleotides: TGTGCCAGCAGTCCTAGCGGGAGTACACCCACCGGGGAGCTGTTTTTT. Protein sequence: CASSPSGSTPTGELFF.